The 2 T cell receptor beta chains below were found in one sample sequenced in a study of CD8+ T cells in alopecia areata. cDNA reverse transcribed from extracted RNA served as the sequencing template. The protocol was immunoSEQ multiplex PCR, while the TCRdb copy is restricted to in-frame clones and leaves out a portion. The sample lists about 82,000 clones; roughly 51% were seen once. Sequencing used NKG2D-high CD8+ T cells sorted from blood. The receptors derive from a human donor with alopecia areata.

CDR3 in DNA: TGCAGCGTTGATATGCCTCAGGGGGCCAACGTCCTGACTTTC. Translation gives CSVDMPQGANVLTF. V and J are TRBV29-1 and TRBJ2-6; D uncertain. V lost 3 bases to trimming and J lost 4 bases, with 10 bases between them. This CDR3 is 14 amino acids long. The germline V gene has CDR1 SQVTM and CDR2 ANQGSEA.

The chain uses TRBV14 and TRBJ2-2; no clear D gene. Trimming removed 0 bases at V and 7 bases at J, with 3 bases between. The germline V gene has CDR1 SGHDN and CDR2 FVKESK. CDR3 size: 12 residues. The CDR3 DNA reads TGTGCCAGCAGCCAAGAAAACGGGGAGCTGTTTTTT. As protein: CASSQENGELFF.